Sequencing of this T cell receptor (beta chain) was carried out in a study of cytomegalovirus exposure and HLA in healthy donors. J was trimmed by 4 bases and V by 1 base; bases with no gene match: 10. CDR1 is SGDLS, CDR2 YYNGEE, per germline. The CDR3 totals 17 residues. 13 Jbeta primers and 60 Vbeta primers were used for the PCR. Generated by immunoSEQ multiplex PCR, the TCRdb table keeps only in-frame clones and is missing some. The sample has about 200,000 clones, about four fifths seen once; the top ten hold approximately 1.5%. V usage is TRBV9 and J usage is TRBJ2-2, with TRBD1 identical over 7 bases. The sequencing input was PBMCs. The receptor's source is a girl between 5 and 17 years old in good health and CMV-seropositive. In nucleotides, the CDR3 is TGTGCCAGCAGCGTAAAAGGGGGCGCAATTGGCACCGGGGAGCTGTTTTTT. Amino acid sequence: CASSVKGGAIGTGELFF.